Listed below are T cell receptor beta chains from one sample, sequenced in a study of cytomegalovirus exposure and HLA in healthy donors. Measured with immunoSEQ multiplex PCR; TCRdb has only the in-frame clones, and not every one. The data hold around 150,000 clones, with roughly 80% observed a single time. The material sequenced was PBMCs. The receptors come from a man aged 18 to 30 in good health and CMV-seropositive. Each CDR3 is given with its conserved first and last residue. The order of the fields is V gene, D gene, J gene, clone size, CDR3 protein, CDR3 DNA. The D gene is left open where the match is weak. Size values are once, few and many counts, or a class for expanded clones, and some rows have none.

>TRBV6-5|TRBD2|TRBJ2-7|NA
CASSVGRAVYEQYF
TGTGCCAGCAGTGTCGGGAGGGCCGTCTACGAGCAGTACTTC
>TRBV9|NA|TRBJ1-1|NA
CASSEGIGDSDTEAFF
TGTGCCAGCAGCGAGGGGATAGGAGATTCAGACACTGAAGCTTTCTTT
>TRBV4-1|TRBD2|TRBJ2-1|NA
CASSPGLVFHNEQFF
TGCGCCAGCAGCCCGGGACTAGTATTCCACAATGAGCAGTTCTTC
>TRBV5-1|NA|TRBJ2-2|NA
CASSLDGGELFF
TGCGCCAGCAGCTTGGACGGCGGGGAGCTGTTTTTT
>TRBV6-6|NA|TRBJ1-1|NA
CASSSTGNTEAFF
TGTGCCAGCAGTTCCACAGGGAACACTGAAGCTTTCTTT
>TRBV9|NA|TRBJ1-1|NA
CASSSGQKNTEAFF
TGTGCCAGCAGCTCCGGACAGAAGAACACTGAAGCTTTCTTT
>TRBV19|TRBD1|TRBJ2-4|few
CASSIVLTGDNIQYF
TGTGCCAGTAGTATCGTATTAACAGGGGACAACATTCAGTACTTC
>TRBV5-1|TRBD1|TRBJ2-3|once
CASSVQTGGVSDTQYF
TGCGCCAGCAGCGTCCAAACAGGGGGAGTTTCAGATACGCAGTATTTT
>TRBV5-6|TRBD1|TRBJ1-3|NA
CASSFSTGVKNTIYF
TGTGCCAGCAGCTTCTCGACAGGGGTGAAAAACACCATATATTTT
>TRBV7-6|TRBD2|TRBJ2-7|few
CASSFGLAGGRGGEQYF
TGTGCCAGCAGCTTCGGACTAGCGGGAGGGAGGGGGGGCGAGCAGTACTTC
>TRBV27|NA|TRBJ2-3|NA
CASSLSGSTDTQYF
TGTGCCAGCAGTTTAAGCGGGAGCACAGATACGCAGTATTTT
>TRBV5-1|TRBD1|TRBJ1-1|once
CASSLTGPNTEAFF
TGCGCCAGCAGCCTGACAGGGCCGAACACTGAAGCTTTCTTT
>TRBV20-1|NA|TRBJ2-7|once
CSAEPRGEQYF
TGCAGTGCTGAGCCGCGAGGCGAGCAGTACTTC
>TRBV7-3|TRBD1|TRBJ2-3|NA
CASGTGDRDTQYF
TGTGCCAGCGGAACAGGGGACAGAGATACGCAGTATTTT
>TRBV6-1|NA|TRBJ2-7|NA
CASSVNSYEQYF
TGTGCCAGCAGCGTTAACAGCTACGAGCAGTACTTC
>TRBV7-8|TRBD2|TRBJ2-7|once
CASSLGGGSSDEQYF
TGTGCCAGCAGCTTAGGGGGCGGGAGTAGCGACGAGCAGTACTTC
>TRBV7-6|NA|TRBJ2-4|NA
CASSPGLVGSMDIQYF
TGTGCCAGCAGCCCTGGACTGGTCGGCAGTATGGACATTCAGTACTTC
>TRBV18|TRBD1|TRBJ2-3|few
CASSHGDRADTQYF
TGTGCCAGCTCACACGGGGACAGGGCAGATACGCAGTATTTT
>TRBV5-1|NA|TRBJ1-1|NA
CASSPPQSNTEAFF
TGCGCCAGCAGCCCCCCCCAGTCAAACACTGAAGCTTTCTTT
>TRBV27|NA|TRBJ2-7|few
CASSPFGGGDEQYF
TGTGCCAGCAGCCCCTTCGGGGGTGGAGACGAGCAGTACTTC
>TRBV7-3|NA|TRBJ1-1|NA
CASSLYRVTEAFF
TGTGCCAGCAGCTTATATCGGGTCACTGAAGCTTTCTTT
>TRBV7-2|NA|TRBJ2-7|NA
CASSLARQGEQYF
TGTGCCAGCAGCTTAGCGAGGCAGGGAGAGCAGTACTTC
>TRBV4-1|TRBD1|TRBJ1-5|NA
CASSQDYRGHQPQHF
TGCGCCAGCAGCCAAGATTACAGGGGGCATCAGCCCCAGCATTTT
>TRBV18|NA|TRBJ2-3|NA
CASSPPEMNGDTQYF
TGTGCCAGCTCACCACCGGAGATGAATGGGGATACGCAGTATTTT
>TRBV7-9|NA|TRBJ2-4|NA
CASSLRTAKNIQYF
TGTGCCAGCAGCTTGCGAACAGCCAAAAACATTCAGTACTTC
>TRBV19|NA|TRBJ1-5|NA
CASSPLDSNQPQHF
TGTGCCAGTAGTCCCCTGGACAGTAATCAGCCCCAGCATTTT
>TRBV11-3|NA|TRBJ1-1|NA
CASRATGNTEAFF
TGTGCCTCTCGAGCCACAGGGAACACTGAAGCTTTCTTT
>TRBV6-5|TRBD2|TRBJ2-7|NA
CASSFGAGLYEQYF
TGTGCCAGCAGTTTCGGAGCGGGACTATACGAGCAGTACTTC
>TRBV25-1|TRBD2|TRBJ2-7|NA
CASSGGFASGRSEQYF
TGTGCCAGCAGTGGTGGTTTTGCTAGCGGGAGGAGTGAGCAGTACTTC
>TRBV6-1|NA|TRBJ2-7|NA
CASSLGDNYEQYF
TGTGCCAGCAGTCTTGGGGACAACTACGAGCAGTACTTC
>TRBV28|NA|TRBJ2-7|NA
CASRPQGRFGYEQYF
TGTGCCAGCAGACCCCAGGGTAGGTTCGGTTACGAGCAGTACTTC
>TRBV28|TRBD1|TRBJ2-7|NA
CASSLGQLTYEQYF
TGTGCCAGCAGTTTGGGACAGCTGACCTACGAGCAGTACTTC
>TRBV30|TRBD1|TRBJ2-7|NA
CAWGKGQGSYEQYF
TGTGCCTGGGGGAAAGGACAGGGGTCCTACGAGCAGTACTTC
>TRBV7-8|TRBD1|TRBJ1-1|NA
CASSRRGTGEAFF
TGTGCCAGCAGCCGGCGGGGGACAGGCGAAGCTTTCTTT
>TRBV10-3|TRBD2|TRBJ2-3|few
CAISEYGGRASGDTQYF
TGTGCCATCAGTGAGTACGGCGGGAGGGCCTCCGGGGATACGCAGTATTTT
>TRBV6-4|TRBD2|TRBJ2-1|NA
CASSALADPYNEQFF
TGTGCCAGCAGTGCACTAGCGGACCCCTACAATGAGCAGTTCTTC
>TRBV19|NA|TRBJ2-5|NA
CATTRGLQETQYF
TGTGCCACCACGAGGGGGTTACAAGAGACCCAGTACTTC
>TRBV5-5|NA|TRBJ2-7|few
CASSLATAYSYEQYF
TGTGCCAGCAGCTTGGCCACAGCCTACTCCTACGAGCAGTACTTC
>TRBV6-6|NA|TRBJ1-5|NA
CASTQEGFNQPQHF
TGTGCCAGCACTCAGGAGGGTTTCAATCAGCCCCAGCATTTT
>TRBV2|NA|TRBJ1-2|once
CASSGPDRTTPGGYTF
TGTGCCAGCAGTGGTCCAGACCGAACCACTCCGGGTGGCTACACCTTC